This TCR beta chain was found in a study of response to subunit inactivated influenza vaccine. General observations from the study: The authors offered the suggestion that each seasonal influenza vaccination recruits few new T cells.

A single record per CDR3 protein comes from TCRdb applying MiXCR to the RT-PCR reads. In the table there are 290,000 or so distinct CDR3 sequences, 20% to 25% of which are singletons. With regard to this clonotype: The antigen remains unidentified.

Germline-derived CDR1 and CDR2 are SGHAT and FQNNGV. V lost 5 bases and J lost 7; bases outside the gene matches: 1. The length of the CDR3 is 12 residues. This chain links TRBV11-2 with TRBJ2-7; 11 positions agree with TRBD1. This TCR was recovered from a man aged 45-69 years who received an inactivated influenza vaccine. The starting material was PBMCs from blood, obtained less than 22 months after vaccination. This CDR3 is CASSRDRGEQYF. DNA of the CDR3: TGTGCCAGCAGCCGGGACAGGGGGGAGCAGTACTTC.